The sequence of this T cell receptor beta chain was determined in a study of T cell responses to AZD1222 COVID-19 vaccine. About the research overall: Second-dose timings of about 4 or about 12 weeks were pooled.

The CDR3 runs to 17 residues. The germline V gene has CDR1 LGHNA and CDR2 YSLEER. Trimming removed 0 bases from V and 7 bases from J; junction bases left unmatched: 9. Overall study findings and caveats: Of the AZD1222 recipients, only 5 or 6 were seropositive at baseline. Reports indicate that nearly half of spike-specific TCRs are directed at unmutated variant regions.

Sequencing was performed with immunoSEQ multiplex PCR; in TCRdb, only in-frame clones are kept and a portion is missing. The sample lists over 150,000 clones; roughly 90% were seen once. A remark on this clone: Its antigen is unidentified.

Sequencing used peripheral blood, obtained on day 0 of AZD1222 vaccination. The J gene is TRBJ2-2, the V gene TRBV4-3; 9 bases align to TRBD2. This receptor was obtained from an adult in good health. CDR3 sequence (DNA): TGCGCCAGCAGCCAAGAACCAGCGGGGGGAGTCATCGGGGAGCTGTTTTTT. Amino acid sequence: CASSQEPAGGVIGELFF.